These 20 T cell receptor beta chains share one sample of origin, sequenced in a study of blood T cell repertoires in COVID-19. The data were produced by immunoSEQ multiplex PCR, yet TCRdb's version contains in-frame clones alone and is incomplete. In the table there are about 410,000 clones, roughly 90% of which are singletons. The specimen was peripheral blood. Receptors originate from a woman between 40 and 55 years old with COVID-19, enrolled during active disease.

This sequence joins TRBV19 and TRBJ1-1; D is unclear. Germline CDR1 LNHDA, CDR2 SQIVND (reference sequence). This CDR3 contains 14 residues. The V end lost 4 bases, the J end lost 1 base, and 10 bases lay between the germline ends. The CDR3 coding sequence is TGTGCCAGTAGTACAGGACTGACGAACACTGAAGCTTTCTTT. As protein: CASSTGLTNTEAFF. Looking up the rest from reference TRBV19 and TRBJ1-1 gives the full variable domain: DGGITQSPKYLFRKEGQNVTLSCEQNLNHDAMYWYRQDPGQGLRLIYYSQIVNDFQKGDIAEGYSVSREKKESFPLTVTSAQKNPTAFYLCASSTGLTNTEAFFGQGTRLTVV.

The chain has TRBV7-2 and TRBJ2-5; 11 nucleotides match TRBD2. Losses at the gene ends were 6 bases for V and 3 bases for J; bases not matched to a gene: 6. Germline CDR1 is SGHTA and CDR2 is FQGNSA. This CDR3 spans 15 amino acids. Here the CDR3 reads CASRPTSGRKETQYF. The CDR3 region has the DNA TGTGCCAGCAGGCCTACTAGCGGGAGAAAAGAGACCCAGTACTTC.

The chain's CDR3 is CASSQHAGGPYNEQFF. As DNA, the CDR3 is TGTGCCAGCAGTCAACATGCGGGAGGCCCTTACAATGAGCAGTTCTTC. The chain employs TRBV6-7 and TRBJ2-1; TRBD2 aligns across 8 bases. TRBV6-7 is flagged as an ORF with uncertain function. V shed 5 bases, J shed 4 bases, and the junction held 10 bases outside the gene matches. The CDR3 contains 16 residues.

The CDR3, as DNA: TGTGCCACCGCGGGGTCCCCTAATGAAAAACTGTTTTTT. Its translation: CATAGSPNEKLFF. The chain carries TRBV19 and TRBJ1-4; D not certain. V dropped 10 bases and J dropped 3 bases, with 12 bases sitting between them. The CDR3 runs to 13 residues. CDR1 is LNHDA and CDR2 is SQIVND in the germline V gene (reference sequence).

The rearrangement links TRBV9 to TRBJ2-3, with TRBD2 matching over 9 bases. This CDR3 spans 17 amino acids. From germline, CDR1 is SGDLS and CDR2 YYNGEE. Trimming took 2 bases from V and 0 from J; bases not matched to a gene: 7. The CDR3 loop reads CASSVRAGGTSTDTQYF. The CDR3 DNA reads as TGTGCCAGCAGCGTCAGAGCGGGGGGCACTAGCACAGATACGCAGTATTTT.

This clone was detected only a few times. The chain employs TRBV5-1 and TRBJ1-5; D unresolved. V was shortened by 0 bases and J by 1 base, with 8 bases between the two germline ends. The CDR3 has 15 residues. CDR1 is SGHRS and CDR2 is YFSETQ in the germline V gene. The CDR3 sequence: CASSLDGVSNQPQHF. The CDR3 bases are TGCGCCAGCAGCTTGGACGGGGTCAGCAATCAGCCCCAGCATTTT.

There are a few counts of this clone. The chain carries TRBV7-9 and TRBJ2-4; 9 bases fit TRBD1. CDR1 and CDR2 from the germline V gene are SEHNR and FQNEAQ (reference sequence). Losses at the gene ends were 6 bases for V and 0 bases for J; bases not matched to a gene: 9. The CDR3 totals 17 residues. In nucleotides, the CDR3 is TGTGCCAGCAGTCCCCCCGGGACAGGGAAAGCCAAAAACATTCAGTACTTC. Its translation is CASSPPGTGKAKNIQYF.

This chain joins TRBV7-3 and TRBJ2-1; 8 nucleotides align to TRBD1. Trimming cost V 5 bases and J 6 bases; bases outside gene matches: 9. Germline assignment: CDR1 SGHTA and CDR2 FQGTGA. The CDR3 consists of 15 residues. CDR3 sequence: CASSRDGQGINEQFF. In DNA form, the CDR3 reads TGTGCCAGCAGCCGTGACGGACAGGGCATCAATGAGCAGTTCTTC.

V usage is TRBV3-1 (or the pseudogene TRBV3-2) and J usage is TRBJ1-3; D call uncertain. Germline assignment: CDR1 LGHDT and CDR2 YNNKEL (reference sequence). The CDR3 length is 13 residues. Trimming removed 8 bases at V and 0 bases at J, with 8 bases between. CDR3 in amino acids: CASAGSSGNTIYF. CDR3 DNA sequence: TGTGCCAGCGCGGGGTCCTCTGGAAACACCATATATTTT.

The V call is TRBV15, the J call TRBJ1-2; unclear D gene. The CDR3 consists of 15 residues. In germline, CDR1 is LNHNV, CDR2 YYDKDF (reference sequence). V lost 1 base, J lost 4 bases, and 13 bases lay in between. CDR3 in amino acids: CATSRAIGVAYGYTF. DNA for the CDR3: TGTGCCACCAGCAGAGCTATAGGAGTCGCCTATGGCTACACCTTC.

Here the CDR3 reads CASSLGGGTGANVLTF. The DNA of the CDR3 is TGTGCCAGCTCACTAGGAGGGGGCACTGGGGCCAACGTCCTGACTTTC. V and J are TRBV18 and TRBJ2-6; D perhaps matches TRBD1 (7 bases). V gave up 4 bases and J gave up 2 bases, with 12 bases separating them. Per the germline V gene, CDR1 is KGHSH and CDR2 is LQKENI. The CDR3 has 16 residues.

The gene calls are TRBV27 and TRBJ2-7, with 10 bases matching TRBD2. The CDR3 has 15 amino acids. V trimming: 1 base; J trimming: 5 bases; junction bases outside the gene matches: 5. Germline V gene data show CDR1 as MNHEY and CDR2 as SMNVEV (reference sequence). CDR3 in amino acids: CASSLWASGGHEQYF. DNA for the CDR3: TGTGCCAGCAGTTTATGGGCTAGCGGGGGACACGAGCAGTACTTC.

The chain joins TRBV7-2 to TRBJ2-7, with 11 positions matching TRBD2. This CDR3 comprises 16 residues. V was pared by 1 base and J by 4 bases, with 6 bases of the junction left unmatched. Germline V gives CDR1 SGHTA, CDR2 FQGNSA. CDR3 nucleotide sequence: TGTGCCAGCAGCTTAGGGGCTAGCGGGAGGCTATACGAGCAGTACTTC. Translating it yields CASSLGASGRLYEQYF.

The chain carries TRBV4-3 and TRBJ1-1, with TRBD1 matching 10 bases. CDR1 is LGHNA and CDR2 is YSLEER in the germline V gene. The CDR3 extends over 15 amino acids. V was clipped by 1 base and J by 5 bases; unmatched bases: 4. The CDR3 loop reads CASSQADRGRTEAFF. CDR3 DNA sequence: TGCGCCAGCAGCCAAGCCGACAGGGGGCGAACTGAAGCTTTCTTT.

The J gene is TRBJ2-2, the V gene TRBV18, with D possibly matching TRBD1 (6 bases). This CDR3 comprises 17 residues. Germline values: CDR1 KGHSH, CDR2 LQKENI. Trimming removed 4 bases from V and 3 bases from J, with 18 bases in between. The CDR3, as DNA: TGTGCCAGCTCACTTGCCTCACAGGGCGGAGACACCGGGGAGCTGTTTTTT. The encoded protein is CASSLASQGGDTGELFF.

This clone was observed once. This chain connects TRBV7-2 to TRBJ2-1, with D possibly being TRBD2 (5 bases). Deletions cut 7 bases from V and 1 base from J, with 14 bases between. Germline CDR1 is SGHTA and CDR2 is FQGNSA. The CDR3 is 15 amino acids. The DNA of the CDR3 is TGTGCCAGCACTCCGGGGATCGGGTCCTACAATGAGCAGTTCTTC. Translation: CASTPGIGSYNEQFF.

This clone was seen just once. The chain combines TRBV30 with TRBJ1-5; 11 nucleotides align to TRBD1. The CDR3 loop spans 16 amino acids. Trimming took 0 bases from V and 9 from J; bases not matched to a gene: 10. Germline V lookup: CDR1 GTSNPN, CDR2 SVGIG (reference sequence). In DNA form, the CDR3 reads TGTGCCTGGAGTGTCGACCGGGACAGGGGGAGATGGCCCCAGCATTTT. Its protein product is CAWSVDRDRGRWPQHF.

The chain is built from TRBV24-1 and TRBJ1-5; 11 nucleotides agree with TRBD1. CDR1 and CDR2 (germline): KGHDR, SFDVKD. After removal of 5 bases from V and 3 bases from J, the junction contained 14 bases not matched to a gene. CDR3 size: 19 residues. The DNA of the CDR3 is TGTGCCACCAGTGGGCTGGGACAGGGGGGGGATACCAACAATCAGCCCCAGCATTTT. Protein product: CATSGLGQGGDTNNQPQHF.

This rearrangement joins TRBV28 to TRBJ1-5; 7 bases fit TRBD1. CDR1 and CDR2 (germline): MDHEN, SYDVKM. Trimming at V came to 3 bases and at J to 4 bases, leaving 9 bases not matched to a gene. This CDR3 has 16 amino acids. This CDR3 is CASSLYSRGLNQPQHF. In DNA, the CDR3 is TGTGCCAGCAGTTTGTATAGCAGGGGGTTGAATCAGCCCCAGCATTTT.

CDR3 region: CASSDVDSSYNEQFF. The CDR3, as DNA: TGTGCCAGCAGTGATGTGGACAGCTCCTACAATGAGCAGTTCTTC. The rearrangement joins TRBV6-1 to TRBJ2-1; the D gene is possibly TRBD1 (6 bases). V was trimmed by 3 bases and J by 0 bases, leaving 9 bases between them. The CDR3 loop spans 15 amino acids. Germline CDR1 is MNHNS and CDR2 is SASEGT.